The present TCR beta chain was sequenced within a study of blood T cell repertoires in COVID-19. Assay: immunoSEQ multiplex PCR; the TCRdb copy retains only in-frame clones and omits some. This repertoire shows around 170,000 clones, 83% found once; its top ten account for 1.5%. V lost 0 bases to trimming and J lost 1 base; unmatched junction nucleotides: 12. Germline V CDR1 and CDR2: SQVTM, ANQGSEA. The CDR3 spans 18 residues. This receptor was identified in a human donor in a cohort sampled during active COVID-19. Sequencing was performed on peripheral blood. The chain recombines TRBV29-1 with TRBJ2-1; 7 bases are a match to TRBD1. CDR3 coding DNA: TGCAGCGTTGAAGATCCTTGGCAAGGGGGCGGATCCTACAATGAGCAGTTCTTC. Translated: CSVEDPWQGGGSYNEQFF.